Following are 10 T cell receptor beta chains from one sample sequenced in a study of cytomegalovirus exposure and HLA in healthy donors. In the PCR, 60 Vbeta and 13 Jbeta primers were used. Only in-frame clones appear in the TCRdb table, and some are missing; sequencing was by immunoSEQ multiplex PCR. The table records some 140,000 clones, roughly 77% of them present only once. The sequenced sample consisted of PBMCs. These receptors were obtained from a female donor in good health and CMV-seronegative.

The chain carries TRBV7-2 and TRBJ2-3, with a tentative D call TRBD1 (5 bases). The CDR3 is 13 residues long. Between the trimmed V and J ends, which lost 1 base and 8 bases, there was a span of 10 bases. Germline loops: CDR1 SGHTA, CDR2 FQGNSA. The CDR3 DNA reads as TGTGCCAGCAGCTTAGACCTGGGGCTTACGCAGTATTTT. Translation: CASSLDLGLTQYF.

The V and J genes are TRBV5-6 and TRBJ1-2; D not certain. V was clipped by 0 bases and J by 4 bases, with 7 bases between them. The CDR3 has 13 amino acids. Germline CDR1 SGHDT, CDR2 YYEEEE. In nucleotides, the CDR3 is TGTGCCAGCAGCTTGGGGCTAGTCTATGGCTACACCTTC. This codes for CASSLGLVYGYTF.

This chain links TRBV18 with TRBJ1-2, with 7 bases matching TRBD1. The V segment lost 4 bases and the J segment 6 bases; nucleotides outside the gene matches: 5. The CDR3 length is 13 residues. CDR1 and CDR2 (germline): KGHSH, LQKENI. CDR3 in amino acids: CASSLARGDGYTF. DNA of the CDR3: TGTGCCAGCTCACTCGCCAGGGGGGATGGCTACACCTTC.

CDR3 protein: CASSLATGNTGELFF. The DNA for the CDR3 is TGTGCCAGCAGCTTGGCTACGGGGAACACCGGGGAGCTGTTTTTT. This chain connects TRBV5-4 to TRBJ2-2; D gene unclear. Between the trimmed V and J ends, which lost 0 bases and 1 base, there was a span of 7 bases. The CDR3 is 15 amino acids. Germline V gene lookup returns CDR1 SGHNT and CDR2 YYREEE (reference sequence).

The CDR3 here is CASSRTGTNTGELFF. The CDR3 DNA is TGTGCCAGCAGCCGGACAGGGACTAACACCGGGGAGCTGTTTTTT. V is TRBV6-6 and J is TRBJ2-2; 8 nucleotides agree with TRBD1. The CDR3 is 15 residues long. CDR1 and CDR2 from the germline V gene are MNHNY and SVGAGI (reference sequence). Trimming at V came to 6 bases and at J to 2 bases, leaving 5 bases not matched to a gene.

This sequence joins TRBV29-1 and TRBJ2-3, with D possibly matching TRBD2 (7 bases). CDR1 and CDR2 (germline): SQVTM, ANQGSEA. The CDR3 totals 13 residues. With 6 bases removed from V and 2 bases from J, the gap between germline ends came to 12 bases. The DNA of the CDR3 is TGCAGCGTCCGGGGGGCCTACACAGATACGCAGTATTTT. Its protein product is CSVRGAYTDTQYF.

The rearrangement joins TRBV27 to TRBJ2-1, with D possibly being TRBD2 (5 bases). CDR3 size: 14 residues. Germline V gene lookup returns CDR1 MNHEY and CDR2 SMNVEV (reference sequence). Trimming pared 4 bases from V and 5 bases from J, leaving 12 bases between. This CDR3 reads CASSSTRYHNEQFF. CDR3 nucleotide sequence: TGTGCCAGCAGTTCCACTAGATACCACAATGAGCAGTTCTTC.

The chain has TRBV10-3 and TRBJ2-7, with D hard to call. V lost 4 bases, J lost 2 bases, and 15 bases lay in between. Germline V lookup: CDR1 ENHRY, CDR2 SYGVKD. The CDR3 covers 15 residues. CDR3 coding DNA: TGTGCCATCAGTGGTGGTCAGACACTGACCTACGAGCAGTACTTC. Its translation is CAISGGQTLTYEQYF.

The V and J genes are TRBV19 and TRBJ1-2; D is unresolved. V shed 6 bases and J shed 0 bases, with 29 bases lying between them. Germline-derived CDR1 and CDR2 are LNHDA and SQIVND (reference sequence). The CDR3 spans 20 residues. Here the CDR3 DNA reads TGTGCCAGTAGCGGGATCAGAGATCCTGGTCCTAGCCAAGCTAACTATGGCTACACCTTC. Translating it yields CASSGIRDPGPSQANYGYTF.

The J gene is TRBJ2-7, the V gene TRBV9; D might be TRBD2 (6 bases). Germline assignment: CDR1 SGDLS and CDR2 YYNGEE. V was pared by 0 bases and J by 7 bases, with 14 bases between. This CDR3 is built from 14 residues. The CDR3 coding sequence is TGTGCCAGCAGCGTAGTTCCGGGGGAGGTTGAGCAGTACTTC. It codes for CASSVVPGEVEQYF.